A selection of T cell receptor beta chains follows, all from one sample in a study of blood T cell repertoires in COVID-19. Some clones are missing from TCRdb's copy, which holds only in-frame ones; the method was immunoSEQ multiplex PCR. The sample contains hundreds of thousands of clones, around 83% of which appear only once. The sample comprised PBMCs or T cells enriched from blood (not recorded which). These receptors were collected from a man aged 35-49 years who had been exposed to COVID-19. The CDR3 runs from the conserved cysteine through the conserved F or W.

V gene: TRBV9; J gene: TRBJ2-1; CDR3 protein: CASSVDREVHNEQFF
V gene: TRBV6-6; J gene: TRBJ2-5; CDR3 protein: CASSPKTGPRETQYF
V gene: TRBV18; J gene: TRBJ2-3; CDR3 protein: CASSSFSDTQYF
V gene: TRBV30; J gene: TRBJ2-5; CDR3 protein: CAWNGVGGSSGRRETQYF
V gene: TRBV3-1/TRBV3-2; J gene: TRBJ2-2; CDR3 protein: CASSSMGELFF
V gene: TRBV3-1/TRBV3-2; J gene: TRBJ1-3; CDR3 protein: CASSQDGTGLSKGNTIYF
V gene: TRBV7-9; J gene: TRBJ2-3; CDR3 protein: CASSPGVGGGDTQYF
V gene: TRBV19; J gene: TRBJ2-5; CDR3 protein: CASSIDLTGGQETQYF
V gene: TRBV6-6; J gene: TRBJ1-5; CDR3 protein: CAMSRGRDQPQHF
V gene: TRBV20-1; J gene: TRBJ1-2; CDR3 protein: CSARQGYGYTF
V gene: TRBV2; J gene: TRBJ1-4; CDR3 protein: CASSAGTSTNEKLFF
V gene: TRBV19; J gene: TRBJ1-1; CDR3 protein: CASSIGGTGVGEAFF
V gene: TRBV29-1; J gene: TRBJ1-5; CDR3 protein: CSVREEGHQPQHF
V gene: TRBV7-9; J gene: TRBJ1-5; CDR3 protein: CASSSDRAFYSNQPQHF
V gene: TRBV11-3; J gene: TRBJ1-1; CDR3 protein: CASRSTGGGTEAFF
V gene: TRBV12-5; J gene: TRBJ1-6; CDR3 protein: CASGLVRGLHSPLHF
V gene: TRBV30; J gene: TRBJ1-1; CDR3 protein: CALGATVLVPEAFF
V gene: TRBV5-1; J gene: TRBJ2-1; CDR3 protein: CASSLDAGLYNEQFF
V gene: TRBV7-9; J gene: TRBJ2-2; CDR3 protein: CASSLGSGSTGELFF
V gene: TRBV18; J gene: TRBJ2-7; CDR3 protein: CASSPSQGPYEQYF
V gene: TRBV2; J gene: TRBJ2-3; CDR3 protein: CASTSERPPADTQYF
V gene: TRBV6-5; J gene: TRBJ2-2; CDR3 protein: CATYRGRTGELFF
V gene: TRBV6-5; J gene: TRBJ2-5; CDR3 protein: CASSRTGQYQETQYF
V gene: TRBV9; J gene: TRBJ2-1; CDR3 protein: CASSVVPGSSYNEQFF
V gene: TRBV5-4; J gene: TRBJ2-7; CDR3 protein: CASSLVQGTGGYEQYF
V gene: TRBV5-8; J gene: TRBJ2-1; CDR3 protein: CASLSAGRRFNEQFF
V gene: TRBV19; J gene: TRBJ1-4; CDR3 protein: CASSGQATNEKLFF
V gene: TRBV14; J gene: TRBJ1-2; CDR3 protein: CASSQDPRVVGYTF
V gene: TRBV5-4; J gene: TRBJ1-1; CDR3 protein: CASSLAGAGTTNTEAFF
V gene: TRBV19; J gene: TRBJ2-7; CDR3 protein: CASSISGGTYEQYF
V gene: TRBV3-1/TRBV3-2; J gene: TRBJ1-1; CDR3 protein: CASSRGTMNTEAFF
V gene: TRBV5-1; J gene: TRBJ2-3; CDR3 protein: CASSLGTGYTDTQYF
V gene: TRBV5-1; J gene: TRBJ1-2; CDR3 protein: CASSARQGPNYGYTF
V gene: TRBV10-3; J gene: TRBJ2-1; CDR3 protein: CAISAGVGTGWVF
V gene: TRBV7-9; J gene: TRBJ1-3; CDR3 protein: CASSADRLSGNTIYF
V gene: TRBV7-8; J gene: TRBJ1-6; CDR3 protein: CASSSPGQEGQSSYNSPLHF
V gene: TRBV3-1/TRBV3-2; J gene: TRBJ2-7; CDR3 protein: CASSQVNSYEQYF
V gene: TRBV28; J gene: TRBJ1-6; CDR3 protein: CASSSNSPLHF
V gene: TRBV9; J gene: TRBJ2-5; CDR3 protein: CASSVAGGVTTQYF
V gene: TRBV5-1; J gene: TRBJ2-5; CDR3 protein: CASSWTGNQETQYF
V gene: TRBV7-8; J gene: TRBJ1-2; CDR3 protein: CASSLPPGRGYTF
V gene: TRBV5-4; J gene: TRBJ1-1; CDR3 protein: CASSLDMARNTEAFF
V gene: TRBV18; J gene: TRBJ2-7; CDR3 protein: CASSPGTISYEQYF
V gene: TRBV6-1; J gene: TRBJ1-2; CDR3 protein: CASSESGQSNYGYTF
V gene: TRBV18; J gene: TRBJ1-5; CDR3 protein: CASSPQSMGPNQPQHF
V gene: TRBV5-1; J gene: TRBJ1-1; CDR3 protein: CASSSRVGGSGEAFF
V gene: TRBV5-4; J gene: TRBJ2-1; CDR3 protein: CASSSRVAGDEQFF
V gene: TRBV6-6; J gene: TRBJ1-1; CDR3 protein: CASSLDREIDVNTEAFF
V gene: TRBV30; J gene: TRBJ1-4; CDR3 protein: CAWTPPPANEKLFF
V gene: TRBV5-4; J gene: TRBJ1-2; CDR3 protein: CASSSGQTNYGYTF
V gene: TRBV30; J gene: TRBJ2-1; CDR3 protein: CAWTEETYNEQFF
V gene: TRBV19; J gene: TRBJ1-3; CDR3 protein: CASSQPGTGGFGTIYF
V gene: TRBV2; J gene: TRBJ1-1; CDR3 protein: CASTGTGWTGTEAFF
V gene: TRBV6-5; J gene: TRBJ2-7; CDR3 protein: CASRSGVSYEQYF
V gene: TRBV19; J gene: TRBJ2-5; CDR3 protein: CATGAGTQETQYF
V gene: TRBV9; J gene: TRBJ2-2; CDR3 protein: CASSVVTSGVVGELFF